This TCR beta chain was found in a study of blood T cell repertoires in COVID-19. Overall study context: Sites across the United States, Italy and Spain contributed samples from acute and convalescent COVID-19. In each case, the material was cDNA or gDNA derived from T cells, B-cell-depleted T cells, or PBMCs.

This clone is a singleton in its sample. The CDR3 has 14 amino acids. Per the germline V gene, CDR1 is GTSNPN and CDR2 is SVGIG (reference sequence). Trimming left V 2 bases short and J 0 bases short, with 10 bases between. Original processing methods: Nucleated cell counts were estimated from reference gene primer amplification. Measured with immunoSEQ multiplex PCR; TCRdb has only the in-frame clones, and not every one. D and trimming were read from the DNA, whereas the V and J calls and clone size are those reported in that table. This table holds about 200,000 clones, roughly 80% found once. This receptor was obtained from a woman in her 70s with acute or convalescent COVID-19. Sequencing was carried out using peripheral blood. The chain is built from TRBV30 and TRBJ1-2; D ambiguous. The CDR3 nucleotides read TGTGCCTGGAGTTTCAGAAATACTAACTATGGCTACACCTTC. This encodes CAWSFRNTNYGYTF.